Each of the 18 T cell receptor beta chains below was sequenced from the same sample in a study of long-term antiretroviral therapy in people with HIV. The assay, immunoSEQ v3.0, was run at survey level. The protocol was immunoSEQ multiplex PCR, while the TCRdb copy is restricted to in-frame clones and leaves out a portion. In the table there are tens of thousands of clones, 70% to 85% of which are singletons. The input for sequencing was unsorted PBMCs, taken 0.8 years before starting antiretroviral therapy. The origin of the receptors is a man in his late teens or twenties with HIV.

The chain combines TRBV27 with TRBJ2-3; TRBD1 aligns across 9 bases. Germline V CDR1 and CDR2: MNHEY, SMNVEV (reference sequence). Unmatched junction bases numbered 5, after V lost 4 bases and J lost 6 bases. The CDR3 is 14 residues long. CDR3 in amino acids: CASSYRGLGDTQYF. In nucleotides, the CDR3 is TGTGCCAGCAGTTACAGGGGGCTAGGGGATACGCAGTATTTT.

This chain uses TRBV5-4 with TRBJ2-1, with 10 nucleotides matching TRBD2. Germline V lookup: CDR1 SGHNT, CDR2 YYREEE (reference sequence). V lost 4 bases and J lost 7; bases outside the gene matches: 8. This CDR3 contains 15 residues. CDR3 residues: CASSPGTSVKNEQFF. DNA for the CDR3: TGTGCCAGCAGCCCCGGGACTAGCGTTAAGAATGAGCAGTTCTTC.

V is TRBV15 and J is TRBJ2-3; 13 bases line up with TRBD2. The CDR3 is made up of 15 amino acids. Germline trimming cut 5 bases from V and 1 base from J; bases unmatched to any gene: 0. The V gene's germline CDR1 is LNHNV and CDR2 YYDKDF (reference sequence). In DNA form, the CDR3 reads TGTGCCACCAGCGGGACTAGCGGGGGCACAGATACGCAGTATTTT. Encoded protein: CATSGTSGGTDTQYF.

The V and J genes are TRBV4-1 and TRBJ2-2, with a tentative D call TRBD1 (5 bases). With 4 bases removed from V and 4 bases from J, the gap between germline ends came to 7 bases. Germline assignment: CDR1 MGHRA and CDR2 YSYEKL. The CDR3 has 13 residues. CDR3 in amino acids: CASSRGFTGELFF. The CDR3 coding sequence is TGCGCCAGCAGCCGGGGCTTCACCGGGGAGCTGTTTTTT.

This clone was found a few times. This chain links TRBV9 with TRBJ1-5; the match to TRBD1 covers 7 bases. Germline assignment: CDR1 SGDLS and CDR2 YYNGEE. V trimming: 0 bases; J trimming: 5 bases; junction bases outside the gene matches: 5. The CDR3 loop spans 15 amino acids. The CDR3 loop reads CASSVDGQGDQPQHF. For the CDR3, the DNA is TGTGCCAGCAGCGTAGATGGGCAGGGGGATCAGCCCCAGCATTTT.

This chain links TRBV5-4 with TRBJ2-1; no firm D call. The CDR3 extends over 14 amino acids. Deletions cut 1 base from V and 8 bases from J, with 13 bases between. Germline CDR1 reads SGHNT; CDR2 reads YYREEE (reference sequence). CDR3 nucleotide sequence: TGTGCCAGCAGCTTGAAGGGCCCGCCGGATGAGCAGTTCTTC. It yields the protein CASSLKGPPDEQFF.

This sequence joins TRBV7-2 and TRBJ2-2; 9 nucleotides align to TRBD1. Germline CDR1 reads SGHTA; CDR2 reads FQGNSA. Unmatched junction bases numbered 11, after V lost 5 bases and J lost 7 bases. This CDR3 has 16 amino acids. The CDR3, as DNA: TGTGCCAGCAGCCAAAACAACAGGGGGCGAGGCGGGGAGCTGTTTTTT. It specifies CASSQNNRGRGGELFF.

The gene calls are TRBV4-1 and TRBJ2-2; D is possibly TRBD1 (5 bases). Germline assignment: CDR1 MGHRA and CDR2 YSYEKL. V shed 4 bases and J shed 6 bases, with 15 bases lying between them. This CDR3 is built from 15 residues. CDR3 sequence (DNA): TGCGCCAGCAGCCCCAGACAGTTTCCCCCCGGGGAGCTGTTTTTT. It yields the protein CASSPRQFPPGELFF.

The V call is TRBV7-3, the J call TRBJ1-1; no clear D gene. This CDR3 comprises 15 residues. Germline V gives CDR1 SGHTA, CDR2 FQGTGA. V lost 1 base, J lost 4 bases, and 13 bases lay in between. For the CDR3, the DNA is TGTGCCAGCAGCTTAATTGGCGGGAGCGGCACTGAAGCTTTCTTT. This sequence encodes CASSLIGGSGTEAFF.

This chain joins TRBV19 and TRBJ2-7, with 12 bases aligning to TRBD2. J was trimmed by 3 bases and V by 4 bases; bases with no gene match: 7. This CDR3 spans 16 amino acids. Germline values: CDR1 LNHDA, CDR2 SQIVND (reference sequence). The CDR3 DNA follows: TGTGCCAGTAGTACGGGACTAGCGGGCACCCTCTACGAGCAGTACTTC. Its protein is CASSTGLAGTLYEQYF.

V and J are TRBV30 and TRBJ1-2; 7 nucleotides line up with TRBD1. The CDR3 runs 11 residues. Germline lookup yields CDR1 GTSNPN and CDR2 SVGIG (reference sequence). J was trimmed by 4 bases and V by 5 bases; bases with no gene match: 1. CDR3 sequence reads: CAWGQAYGYTF. CDR3 DNA sequence: TGTGCCTGGGGACAGGCCTATGGCTACACCTTC.

The chain recombines TRBV7-9 with TRBJ1-1; D uncertain. Trimming cost V 3 bases and J 1 base, with 12 bases left between them. CDR1 SEHNR and CDR2 FQNEAQ come from the germline V gene (reference sequence). This CDR3 spans 15 amino acids. In DNA form, the CDR3 reads TGTGCCAGCAGCTTCGGAGGTATAAGGAACACTGAAGCTTTCTTT. Translation: CASSFGGIRNTEAFF.

This chain joins TRBV5-1 and TRBJ2-3; 8 bases are shared with TRBD1. The CDR3 is 15 residues long. Germline V gene data show CDR1 as SGHRS and CDR2 as YFSETQ. J was trimmed by 4 bases and V by 0 bases; bases with no gene match: 4. The CDR3 protein is CASSLVPGGADTQYF. The CDR3 DNA reads TGCGCCAGCAGCTTGGTCCCAGGGGGCGCAGATACGCAGTATTTT.

The chain combines TRBV7-9 with TRBJ2-6; 7 nucleotides line up with TRBD2. Per germline, CDR1 SEHNR and CDR2 FQNEAQ (reference sequence). The CDR3 is 16 amino acids. J lost 1 base, V lost 5 bases, and 5 bases had no gene match. The CDR3 loop is CASSVRAGSGANVLTF. As DNA, the CDR3 is TGTGCCAGCAGCGTAAGAGCGGGGTCTGGGGCCAACGTCCTGACTTTC.

The genes are TRBV7-2 and TRBJ2-7; 9 bases fit TRBD2. CDR1 and CDR2 (germline): SGHTA, FQGNSA. The CDR3 contains 14 residues. V shed 6 bases, J shed 7 bases, and the junction held 10 bases outside the gene matches. CDR3 in amino acids: CASSFQRGDQEQYF. The CDR3 DNA is TGTGCCAGCAGTTTCCAGCGGGGGGATCAAGAGCAGTACTTC.

The chain uses TRBV6-5 and TRBJ2-1; tentative D call: TRBD1 (6 bases). V gave up 6 bases and J gave up 7 bases, with 10 bases separating them. This CDR3 is 12 amino acids long. The V gene's germline CDR1 is MNHEY and CDR2 SVGAGI. The CDR3 nucleotides read TGTGCCAGCAGGGGACACGTAAATGAGCAGTTCTTC. It specifies CASRGHVNEQFF.

The V gene is TRBV5-5, the J gene TRBJ1-2; the match to TRBD1 covers 9 bases. Germline values: CDR1 SGHKS, CDR2 YYEKEE (reference sequence). Losses at the gene ends were 4 bases for V and 1 base for J; bases not matched to a gene: 5. The CDR3 is made up of 15 amino acids. The CDR3 region has the DNA TGTGCCAGCAGCCTCTCGACAGGGGGTAACTATGGCTACACCTTC. Its protein is CASSLSTGGNYGYTF.

The V and J genes are TRBV11-2 and TRBJ2-5; 8 bases fit TRBD2. V lost 5 bases, J lost 4 bases, and 15 bases stayed unmatched. The CDR3 runs 17 residues. Germline V lookup: CDR1 SGHAT, CDR2 FQNNGV. DNA for the CDR3: TGTGCCAGCAGCCCCCGGTGGGTAGCGGGGAGATTAGAGACCCAGTACTTC. Amino acids: CASSPRWVAGRLETQYF.